Detailed here is one T cell receptor (beta chain). This entry belongs to a study of T-cell reconstitution after alpha-beta-depleted transplantation in children. Germline CDR1 and CDR2: SGHRS and YFSETQ. CDR3 size: 15 residues. The V end lost 10 bases, the J end lost 1 base, and 20 bases lay between the germline ends. Preparation of the TCRbeta library involved a method that used unique molecular identifiers. TCRdb re-derived calls from the PCR reads in MiXCR, one entry per CDR3 protein. The sample gives almost 500,000 distinct CDR3 sequences, 12% of which show up once; under 7% is in the top ten. This specimen consisted of PBMCs from the stem cell graft donor, obtained from the stem cell graft. The receptor was isolated from a human donor who donated a stem cell graft to a child with combined immunodeficiency. The V gene is TRBV5-1, the J gene TRBJ2-5; D gene ambiguous. CDR3 protein: CARKLGTSIQETQYF. In nucleotides, the CDR3 is TGCGCCCGAAAGCTCGGCACTTCTATCCAAGAGACCCAGTACTTC.